Described below is a single T cell receptor beta chain sequence and its context. Germline V gene lookup returns CDR1 SGHAT and CDR2 FQNNGV. V lost 5 bases and J lost 2, with 14 bases in between. The CDR3 is 15 residues long. This specimen comes from a study of cytomegalovirus exposure and HLA in healthy donors. Amplification used 60 Vbeta primers and 13 Jbeta primers. Clones were sequenced by immunoSEQ multiplex PCR, and TCRdb holds only the in-frame ones, with some missing. The repertoire consists of approximately 99,000 clones, with roughly four fifths occurring once and the leading ten covering under 5.5%.

The chain uses TRBV11-2 and TRBJ2-3, with D possibly matching TRBD1 (5 bases). The sample comprised PBMCs. This TCR came from a man between 40 and 49 years old in good health and CMV-seropositive. The CDR3 nucleotides read TGTGCCAGCAGCGCACAGCCAGGGATCACAGATACGCAGTATTTT. It specifies CASSAQPGITDTQYF.